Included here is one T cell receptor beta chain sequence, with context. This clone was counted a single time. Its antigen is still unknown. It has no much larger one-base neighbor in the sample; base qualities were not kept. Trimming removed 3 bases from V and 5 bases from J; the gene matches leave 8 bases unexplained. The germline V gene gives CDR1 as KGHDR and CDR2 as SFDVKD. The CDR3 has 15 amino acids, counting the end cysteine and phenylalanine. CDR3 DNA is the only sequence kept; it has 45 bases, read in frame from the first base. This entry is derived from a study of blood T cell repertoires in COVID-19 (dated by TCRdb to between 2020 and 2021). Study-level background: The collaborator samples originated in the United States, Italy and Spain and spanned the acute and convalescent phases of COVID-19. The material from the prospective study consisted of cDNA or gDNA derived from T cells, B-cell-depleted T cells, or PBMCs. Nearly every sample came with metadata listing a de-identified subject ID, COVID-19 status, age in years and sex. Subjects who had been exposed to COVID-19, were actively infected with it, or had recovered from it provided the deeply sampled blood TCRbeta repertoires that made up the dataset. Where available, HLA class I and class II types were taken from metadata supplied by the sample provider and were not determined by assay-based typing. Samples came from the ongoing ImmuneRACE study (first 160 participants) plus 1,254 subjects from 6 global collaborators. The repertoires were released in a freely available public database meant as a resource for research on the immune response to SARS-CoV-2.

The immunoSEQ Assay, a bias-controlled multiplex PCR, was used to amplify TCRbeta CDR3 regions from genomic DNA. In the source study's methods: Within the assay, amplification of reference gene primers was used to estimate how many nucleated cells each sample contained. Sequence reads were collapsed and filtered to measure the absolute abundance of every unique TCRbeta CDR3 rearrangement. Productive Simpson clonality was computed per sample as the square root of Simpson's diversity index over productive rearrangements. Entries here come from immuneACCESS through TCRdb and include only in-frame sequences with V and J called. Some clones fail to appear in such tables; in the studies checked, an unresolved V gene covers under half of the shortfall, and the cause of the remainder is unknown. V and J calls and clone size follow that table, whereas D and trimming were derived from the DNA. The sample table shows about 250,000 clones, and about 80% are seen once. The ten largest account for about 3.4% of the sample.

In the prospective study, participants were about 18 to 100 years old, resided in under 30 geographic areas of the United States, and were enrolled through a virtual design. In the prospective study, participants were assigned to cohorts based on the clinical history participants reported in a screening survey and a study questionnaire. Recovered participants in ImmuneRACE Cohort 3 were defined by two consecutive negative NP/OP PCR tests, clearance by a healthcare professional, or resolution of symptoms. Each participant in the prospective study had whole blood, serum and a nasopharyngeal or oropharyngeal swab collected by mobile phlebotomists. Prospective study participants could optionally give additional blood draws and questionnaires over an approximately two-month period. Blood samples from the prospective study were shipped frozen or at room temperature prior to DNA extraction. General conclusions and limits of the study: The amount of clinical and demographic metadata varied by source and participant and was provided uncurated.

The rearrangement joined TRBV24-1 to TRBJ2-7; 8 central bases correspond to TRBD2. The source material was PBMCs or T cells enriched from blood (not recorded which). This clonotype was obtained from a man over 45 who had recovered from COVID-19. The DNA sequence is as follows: TGTGCCACCAGTGATCCCCGGACTAGCATGCACGAGCAGTACTTC. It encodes CATSDPRTSMHEQYF.